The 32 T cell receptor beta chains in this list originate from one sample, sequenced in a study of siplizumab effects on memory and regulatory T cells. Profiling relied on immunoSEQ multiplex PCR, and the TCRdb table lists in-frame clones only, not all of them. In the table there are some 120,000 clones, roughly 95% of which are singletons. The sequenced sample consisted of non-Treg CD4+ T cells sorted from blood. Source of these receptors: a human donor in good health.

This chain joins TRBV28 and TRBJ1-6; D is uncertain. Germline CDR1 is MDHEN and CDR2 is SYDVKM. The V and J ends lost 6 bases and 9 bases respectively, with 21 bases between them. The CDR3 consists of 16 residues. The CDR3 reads CASSSLLVSGGSPLHF. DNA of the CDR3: TGTGCCAGCAGCTCTCTGCTTGTCAGCGGCGGTTCACCCCTCCACTTT. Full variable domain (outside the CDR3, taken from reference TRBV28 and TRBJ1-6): DVKVTQSSRYLVKRTGEKVFLECVQDMDHENMFWYRQDPGLGLRLIYFSYDVKMKEKGDIPEGYSVSREKKERFSLILESASTNQTSMYLCASSSLLVSGGSPLHFGNGTRLTVT.

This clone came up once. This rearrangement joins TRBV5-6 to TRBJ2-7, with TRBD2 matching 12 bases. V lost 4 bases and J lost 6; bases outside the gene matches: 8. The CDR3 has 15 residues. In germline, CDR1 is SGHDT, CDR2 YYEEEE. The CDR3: CASSLGTSGRGEQYF. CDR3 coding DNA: TGTGCCAGCAGCCTTGGGACTAGCGGGCGGGGCGAGCAGTACTTC.

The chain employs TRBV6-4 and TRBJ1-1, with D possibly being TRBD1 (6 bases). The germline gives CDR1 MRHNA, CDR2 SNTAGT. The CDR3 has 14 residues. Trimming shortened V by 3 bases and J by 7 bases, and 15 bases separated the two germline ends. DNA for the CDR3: TGTGCCAGCAGTGAACGGCAGGGGCTCCTTGAAGCTTTCTTT. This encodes CASSERQGLLEAFF.

CDR3 coding DNA: TGTGCCAGCAGCTTGGCAATTGGACGGTTCAATCAGCCCCAGCATTTT. Translation gives CASSLAIGRFNQPQHF. This chain joins TRBV7-4 and TRBJ1-5; D not certain. The CDR3 covers 16 residues. CDR1 and CDR2 from the germline V gene are SGHVT and SQSDAQ. The V and J ends lost 3 bases and 3 bases respectively, with 15 bases between them.

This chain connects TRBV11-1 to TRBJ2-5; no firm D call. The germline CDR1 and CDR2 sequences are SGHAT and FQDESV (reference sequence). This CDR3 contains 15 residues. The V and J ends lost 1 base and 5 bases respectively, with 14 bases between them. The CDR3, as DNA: TGTGCCAGCAGCTTAGGGCTGGAATTCTGGGAGACCCAGTACTTC. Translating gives CASSLGLEFWETQYF.

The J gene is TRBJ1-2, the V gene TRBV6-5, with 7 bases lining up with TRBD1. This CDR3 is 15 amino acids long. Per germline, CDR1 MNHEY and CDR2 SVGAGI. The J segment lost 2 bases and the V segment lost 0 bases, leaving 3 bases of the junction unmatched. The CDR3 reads CASSYSRQGNYGYTF. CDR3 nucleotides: TGTGCCAGCAGTTACTCAAGACAGGGAAACTATGGCTACACCTTC.

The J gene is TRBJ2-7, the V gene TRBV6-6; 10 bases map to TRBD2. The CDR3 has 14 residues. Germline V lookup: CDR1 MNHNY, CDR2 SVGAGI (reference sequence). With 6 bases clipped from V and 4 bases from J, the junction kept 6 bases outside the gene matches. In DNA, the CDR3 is TGTGCCAGCAGGACTAGCGGGTCCCCATACGAGCAGTACTTC. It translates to CASRTSGSPYEQYF.

CDR3 sequence (DNA): TGTGCCAGCAGTCCCGGGGGCATAGATACGCAGTATTTT. This translates into CASSPGGIDTQYF. This rearrangement joins TRBV6-1 to TRBJ2-3; the D call may be TRBD1 or TRBD2 (6 bases each). V gave up 5 bases and J gave up 5 bases, with 11 bases separating them. The CDR3 is 13 amino acids. The germline CDR1 and CDR2 sequences are MNHNS and SASEGT.

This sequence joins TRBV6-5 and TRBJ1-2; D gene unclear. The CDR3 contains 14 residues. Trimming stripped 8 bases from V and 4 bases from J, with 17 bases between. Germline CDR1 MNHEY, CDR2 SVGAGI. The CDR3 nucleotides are TGTGCCAGCTCCGGGTCCGATGGATCCTATGGCTACACCTTC. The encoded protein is CASSGSDGSYGYTF.

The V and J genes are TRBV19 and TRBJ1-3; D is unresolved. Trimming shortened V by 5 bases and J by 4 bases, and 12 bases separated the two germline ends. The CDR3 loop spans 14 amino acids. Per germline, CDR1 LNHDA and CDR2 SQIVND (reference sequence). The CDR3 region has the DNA TGTGCCAGTAGTGAAGCCGGTTTAGGAAACACCATATATTTT. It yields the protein CASSEAGLGNTIYF. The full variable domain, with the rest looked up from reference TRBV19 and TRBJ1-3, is DGGITQSPKYLFRKEGQNVTLSCEQNLNHDAMYWYRQDPGQGLRLIYYSQIVNDFQKGDIAEGYSVSREKKESFPLTVTSAQKNPTAFYLCASSEAGLGNTIYFGEGSWLTVV.

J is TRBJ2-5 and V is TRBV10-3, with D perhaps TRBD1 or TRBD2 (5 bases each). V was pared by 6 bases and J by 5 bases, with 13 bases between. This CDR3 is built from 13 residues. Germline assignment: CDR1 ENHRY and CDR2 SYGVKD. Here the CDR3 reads CAISPGAEETQYF. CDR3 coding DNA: TGTGCCATCAGCCCCGGGGCAGAGGAGACCCAGTACTTC.

The CDR3 DNA is TGTGCCAGCAGTTCTCAGGGCCGACAGCCCCAGCATTTT. Encoded protein: CASSSQGRQPQHF. This chain connects TRBV6-5 to TRBJ1-5, with D perhaps TRBD1 (5 bases). The CDR3 has 13 amino acids. In germline, CDR1 is MNHEY, CDR2 SVGAGI. Between the trimmed V and J ends, which lost 4 bases and 7 bases, there was a span of 11 bases.

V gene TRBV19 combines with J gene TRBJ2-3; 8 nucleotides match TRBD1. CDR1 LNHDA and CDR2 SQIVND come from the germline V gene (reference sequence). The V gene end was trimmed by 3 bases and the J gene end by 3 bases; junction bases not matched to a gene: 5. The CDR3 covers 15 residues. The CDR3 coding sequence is TGTGCCAGTAGTATGGGACAGGAGCGGACAGATACGCAGTATTTT. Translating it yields CASSMGQERTDTQYF.

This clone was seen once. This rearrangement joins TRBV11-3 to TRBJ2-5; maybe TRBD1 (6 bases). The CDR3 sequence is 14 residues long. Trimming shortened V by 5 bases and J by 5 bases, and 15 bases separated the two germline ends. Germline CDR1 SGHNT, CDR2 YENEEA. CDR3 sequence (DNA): TGTGCCAGCAGCCCTGGACAGAGGCAGGAGACCCAGTACTTC. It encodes CASSPGQRQETQYF.

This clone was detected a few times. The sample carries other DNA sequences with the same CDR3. This CDR3 is CASSPSLNTEAFF. CDR3 in DNA: TGTGCCAGCTCACCGAGTCTGAACACTGAAGCTTTCTTT. The J gene is TRBJ1-1, the V gene TRBV18; D unresolved. The CDR3 spans 13 residues. The V gene lost 3 bases and the J gene lost 0 bases, with 5 bases spanning the gap. The V gene's germline CDR1 is KGHSH and CDR2 LQKENI.

CDR3 nucleotides: TGTGCCAGCCGAGGGACAGGGGCGAATGGCTACACCTTC. Its translation: CASRGTGANGYTF. The J gene is TRBJ1-2, the V gene TRBV6-6, with 10 bases that match TRBD1. Germline V lookup: CDR1 MNHNY, CDR2 SVGAGI (reference sequence). The V segment lost 8 bases and the J segment 6 bases; nucleotides outside the gene matches: 6. The CDR3 is made up of 13 amino acids.

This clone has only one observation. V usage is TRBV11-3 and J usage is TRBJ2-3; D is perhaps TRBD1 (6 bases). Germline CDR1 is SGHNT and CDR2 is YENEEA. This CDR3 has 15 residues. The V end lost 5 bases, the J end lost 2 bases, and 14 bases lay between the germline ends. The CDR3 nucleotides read TGTGCCAGCAGCATCAGTGGGGGCTTCACAGATACGCAGTATTTT. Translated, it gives CASSISGGFTDTQYF.

The CDR3 DNA follows: TGTGCCAGCAGTTTCCAGGGGGCTAATGAAAAACTGTTTTTT. Amino acid sequence: CASSFQGANEKLFF. V usage is TRBV27 and J usage is TRBJ1-4; 7 nucleotides align to TRBD1. This CDR3 is built from 14 residues. V gave up 3 bases and J gave up 3 bases; unmatched junction bases: 1. Germline loops: CDR1 MNHEY, CDR2 SMNVEV (reference sequence).

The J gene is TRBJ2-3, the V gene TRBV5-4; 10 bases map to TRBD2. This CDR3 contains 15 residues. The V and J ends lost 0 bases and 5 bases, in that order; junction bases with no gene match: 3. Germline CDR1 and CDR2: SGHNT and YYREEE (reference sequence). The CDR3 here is CASSLVAGGLDTQYF. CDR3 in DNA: TGTGCCAGCAGCTTGGTAGCGGGGGGATTAGATACGCAGTATTTT.

The CDR3 bases are TGTGCCAGCAGCGGGGTCGCCCGGCAGCCCCAGCATTTT. This gives the protein CASSGVARQPQHF. This chain connects TRBV7-9 to TRBJ1-5; D remains unclear. V was trimmed by 5 bases and J by 7 bases, leaving 12 bases between them. This CDR3 comprises 13 residues. CDR1 is SEHNR and CDR2 is FQNEAQ in the germline V gene (reference sequence).

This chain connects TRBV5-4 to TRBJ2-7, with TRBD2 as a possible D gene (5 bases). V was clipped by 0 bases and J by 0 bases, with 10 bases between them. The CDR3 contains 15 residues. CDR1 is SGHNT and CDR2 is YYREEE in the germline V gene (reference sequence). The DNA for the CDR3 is TGTGCCAGCAGCTTGGGTCGGGGTAGCTCCTACGAGCAGTACTTC. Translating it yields CASSLGRGSSYEQYF.

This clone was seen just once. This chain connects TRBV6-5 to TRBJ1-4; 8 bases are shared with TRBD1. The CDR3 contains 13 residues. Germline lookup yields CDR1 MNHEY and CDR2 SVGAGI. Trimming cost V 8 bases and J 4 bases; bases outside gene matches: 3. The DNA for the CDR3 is TGTGCCAGCCAGACAGGGGTTAATGAAAAACTGTTTTTT. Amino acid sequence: CASQTGVNEKLFF.

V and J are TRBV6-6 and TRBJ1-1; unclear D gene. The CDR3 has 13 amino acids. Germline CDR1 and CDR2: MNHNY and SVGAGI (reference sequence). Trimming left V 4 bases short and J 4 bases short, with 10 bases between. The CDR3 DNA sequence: TGTGCCAGCAGTTTCGGCCTAAGCACTGAAGCTTTCTTT. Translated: CASSFGLSTEAFF.

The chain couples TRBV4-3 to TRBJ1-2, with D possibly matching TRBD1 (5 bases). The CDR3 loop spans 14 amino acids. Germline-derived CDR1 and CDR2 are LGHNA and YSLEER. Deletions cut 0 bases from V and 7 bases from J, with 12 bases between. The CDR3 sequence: CASSQDGRVGGYTF. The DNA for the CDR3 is TGCGCCAGCAGCCAAGACGGCAGGGTGGGTGGCTACACCTTC.

The CDR3: CASGSERTGVTGELFF. CDR3 nucleotides: TGTGCCAGTGGGAGCGAACGGACAGGCGTCACCGGGGAGCTGTTTTTT. The chain uses TRBV19 and TRBJ2-2; 7 bases are a match to TRBD1. Germline CDR1 and CDR2: LNHDA and SQIVND (reference sequence). This CDR3 spans 16 amino acids. Trimming at V came to 8 bases and at J to 4 bases, leaving 13 bases not matched to a gene. The entire variable domain, with the rest obtained from reference TRBV19 and TRBJ2-2, is as follows: DGGITQSPKYLFRKEGQNVTLSCEQNLNHDAMYWYRQDPGQGLRLIYYSQIVNDFQKGDIAEGYSVSREKKESFPLTVTSAQKNPTAFYLCASGSERTGVTGELFFGEGSRLTVL.

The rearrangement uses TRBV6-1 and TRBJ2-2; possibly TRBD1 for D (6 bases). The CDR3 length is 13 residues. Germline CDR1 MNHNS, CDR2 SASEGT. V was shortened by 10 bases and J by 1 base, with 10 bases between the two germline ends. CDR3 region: CATGQLNTGELFF. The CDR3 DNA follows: TGTGCCACTGGACAGCTGAACACCGGGGAGCTGTTTTTT.

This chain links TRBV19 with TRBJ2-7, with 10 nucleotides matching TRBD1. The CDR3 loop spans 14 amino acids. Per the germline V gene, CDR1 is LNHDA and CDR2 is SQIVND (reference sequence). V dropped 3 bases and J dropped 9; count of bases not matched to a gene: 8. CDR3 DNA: TGTGCCAGTAGTATTGGGACAGGGGAAGATGGGCAGTACTTC. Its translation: CASSIGTGEDGQYF.

This CDR3 is CATSRANQPQHF. DNA of the CDR3: TGTGCCACCAGCAGAGCTAATCAGCCCCAGCATTTT. The chain carries TRBV15 and TRBJ1-5; D is unclear. The V gene's germline CDR1 is LNHNV and CDR2 YYDKDF (reference sequence). V lost 1 base to trimming and J lost 4 bases, with 2 bases between them. The length of the CDR3 is 12 residues. Variable domain in full (rest from reference TRBV15 and TRBJ1-5): DAMVIQNPRYQVTQFGKPVTLSCSQTLNHNVMYWYQQKSSQAPKLLFHYYDKDFNNEADTPDNFQSRRPNTSFCFLDIRSPGLGDTAMYLCATSRANQPQHFGDGTRLSIL.

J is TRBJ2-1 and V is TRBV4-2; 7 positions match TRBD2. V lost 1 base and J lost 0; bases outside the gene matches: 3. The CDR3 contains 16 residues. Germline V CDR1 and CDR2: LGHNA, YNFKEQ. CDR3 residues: CASSQGRESSYNEQFF. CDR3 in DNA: TGTGCCAGCAGCCAAGGGCGGGAGAGCTCCTACAATGAGCAGTTCTTC.

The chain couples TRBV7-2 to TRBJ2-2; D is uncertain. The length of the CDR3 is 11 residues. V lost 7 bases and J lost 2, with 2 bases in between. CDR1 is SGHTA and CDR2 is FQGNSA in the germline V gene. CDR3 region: CASTNTGELFF. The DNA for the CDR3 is TGTGCCAGCACCAACACCGGGGAGCTGTTTTTT. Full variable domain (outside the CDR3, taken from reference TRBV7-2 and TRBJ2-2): GAGVSQSPSNKVTEKGKDVELRCDPISGHTALYWYRQSLGQGLEFLIYFQGNSAPDKSGLPSDRFSAERTGGSVSTLTIQRTQQEDSAVYLCASTNTGELFFGEGSRLTVL.

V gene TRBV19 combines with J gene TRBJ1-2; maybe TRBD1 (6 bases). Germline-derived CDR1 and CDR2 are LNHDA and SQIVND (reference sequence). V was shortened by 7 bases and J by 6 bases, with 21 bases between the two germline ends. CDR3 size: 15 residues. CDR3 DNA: TGTGCCAGTACCGAGCAACAGGGCTGGCAGCATGGCTACACCTTC. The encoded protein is CASTEQQGWQHGYTF.

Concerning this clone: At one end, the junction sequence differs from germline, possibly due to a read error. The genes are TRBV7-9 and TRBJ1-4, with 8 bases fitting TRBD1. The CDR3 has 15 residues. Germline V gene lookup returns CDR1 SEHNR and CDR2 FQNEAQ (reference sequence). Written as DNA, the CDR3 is TGTGCCAGCAGCTTAAAGGGACAGGTTAATGAAAAGCTGTTTTTT. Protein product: CASSLKGQVNEKLFF.